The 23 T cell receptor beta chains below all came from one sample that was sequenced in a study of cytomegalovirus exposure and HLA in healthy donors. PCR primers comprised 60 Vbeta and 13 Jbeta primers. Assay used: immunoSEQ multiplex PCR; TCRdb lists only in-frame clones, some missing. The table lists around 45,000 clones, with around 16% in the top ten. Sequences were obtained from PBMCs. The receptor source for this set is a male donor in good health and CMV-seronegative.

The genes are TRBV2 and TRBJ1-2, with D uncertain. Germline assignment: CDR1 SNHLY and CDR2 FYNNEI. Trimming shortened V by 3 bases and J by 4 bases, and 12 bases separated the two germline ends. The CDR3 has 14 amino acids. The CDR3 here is CASSEGRTGYGYTF. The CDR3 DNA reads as TGTGCCAGCAGTGAGGGCAGAACCGGCTATGGCTACACCTTC.

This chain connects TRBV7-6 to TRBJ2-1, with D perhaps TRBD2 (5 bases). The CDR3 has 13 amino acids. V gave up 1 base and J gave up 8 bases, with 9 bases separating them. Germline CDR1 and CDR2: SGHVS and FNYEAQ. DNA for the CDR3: TGTGCCAGCAGCTTAGGTTGGGGAGATGAGCAGTTCTTC. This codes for CASSLGWGDEQFF.

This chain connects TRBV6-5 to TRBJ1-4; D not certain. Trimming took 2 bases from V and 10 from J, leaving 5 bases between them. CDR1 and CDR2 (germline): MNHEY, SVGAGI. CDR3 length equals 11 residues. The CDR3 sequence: CASSYHGKLFF. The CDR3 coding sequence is TGTGCCAGCAGTTACCACGGAAAACTGTTTTTT.

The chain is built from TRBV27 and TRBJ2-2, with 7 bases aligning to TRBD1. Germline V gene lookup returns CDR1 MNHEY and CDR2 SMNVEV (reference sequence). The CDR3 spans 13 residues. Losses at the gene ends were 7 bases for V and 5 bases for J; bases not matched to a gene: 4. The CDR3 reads CASKDRYTGELFF. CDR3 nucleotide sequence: TGTGCCAGCAAGGACAGGTATACCGGGGAGCTGTTTTTT.

The CDR3 is CASSQEEGLTQYF. CDR3 bases: TGCGCCAGCAGCCAAGAGGAGGGTTTGACCCAGTACTTC. V and J are TRBV4-1 and TRBJ2-5; maybe TRBD2 (6 bases). V shed 0 bases and J shed 7 bases, with 9 bases lying between them. CDR1 is MGHRA and CDR2 is YSYEKL in the germline V gene. This CDR3 region has 13 residues.

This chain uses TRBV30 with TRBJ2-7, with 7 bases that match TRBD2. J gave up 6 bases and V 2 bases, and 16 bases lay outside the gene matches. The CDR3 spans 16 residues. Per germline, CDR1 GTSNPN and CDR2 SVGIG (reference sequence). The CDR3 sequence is CAWSREVRTREGEQYF. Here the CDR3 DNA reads TGTGCCTGGAGTCGGGAAGTACGGACCAGGGAGGGCGAGCAGTACTTC.

CDR3 sequence: CASSESGRGWEGGYTF. The CDR3 region has the DNA TGTGCCAGCAGTGAATCAGGACGGGGTTGGGAAGGTGGCTACACCTTC. This chain joins TRBV25-1 and TRBJ1-2; D not certain. CDR3 length equals 16 residues. Germline-derived CDR1 and CDR2 are MGHDK and SYGVNS. V was shortened by 1 base and J by 7 bases, with 19 bases between the two germline ends.

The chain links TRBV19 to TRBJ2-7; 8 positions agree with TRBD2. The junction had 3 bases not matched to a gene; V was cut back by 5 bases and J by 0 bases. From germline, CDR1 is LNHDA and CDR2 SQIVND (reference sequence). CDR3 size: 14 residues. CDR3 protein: CASSGGGRSYEQYF. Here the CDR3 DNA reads TGTGCCAGTAGTGGCGGGGGGCGCTCCTACGAGCAGTACTTC.

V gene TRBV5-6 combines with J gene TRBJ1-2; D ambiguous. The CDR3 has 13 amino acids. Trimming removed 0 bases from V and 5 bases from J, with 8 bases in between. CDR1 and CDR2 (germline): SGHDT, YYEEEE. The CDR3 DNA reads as TGTGCCAGCAGCTTGGGAGCCTCATATGGCTACACCTTC. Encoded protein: CASSLGASYGYTF.

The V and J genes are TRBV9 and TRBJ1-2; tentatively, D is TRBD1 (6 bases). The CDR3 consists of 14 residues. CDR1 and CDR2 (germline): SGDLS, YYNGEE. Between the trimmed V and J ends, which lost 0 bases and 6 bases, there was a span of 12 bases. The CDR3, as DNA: TGTGCCAGCAGCGTAGGAGGTGCAGGGGATGGCTACACCTTC. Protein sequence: CASSVGGAGDGYTF.

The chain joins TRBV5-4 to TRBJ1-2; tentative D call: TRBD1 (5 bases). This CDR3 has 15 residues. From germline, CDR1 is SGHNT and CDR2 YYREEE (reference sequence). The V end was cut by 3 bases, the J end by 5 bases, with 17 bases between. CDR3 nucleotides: TGTGCCAGCAGCTCCCAGGCAACAGGAAGATATGGCTACACCTTC. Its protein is CASSSQATGRYGYTF.

The CDR3 reads CASSSRLAGASYEQYF. The CDR3 DNA sequence: TGTGCCAGCAGTTCCAGACTAGCGGGGGCCTCCTACGAGCAGTACTTC. The chain recombines TRBV6-5 with TRBJ2-7; TRBD2 aligns across 12 bases. This CDR3 region has 16 residues. Looked up from germline, CDR1 is MNHEY and CDR2 is SVGAGI. The V and J ends lost 4 bases and 0 bases, in that order; junction bases with no gene match: 4.

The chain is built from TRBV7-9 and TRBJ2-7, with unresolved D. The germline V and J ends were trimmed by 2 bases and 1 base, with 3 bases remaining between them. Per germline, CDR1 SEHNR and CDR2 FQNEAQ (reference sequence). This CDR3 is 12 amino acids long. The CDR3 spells CASSLSSYEQYF. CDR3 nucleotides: TGTGCCAGCAGCTTATCGTCCTACGAGCAGTACTTC.

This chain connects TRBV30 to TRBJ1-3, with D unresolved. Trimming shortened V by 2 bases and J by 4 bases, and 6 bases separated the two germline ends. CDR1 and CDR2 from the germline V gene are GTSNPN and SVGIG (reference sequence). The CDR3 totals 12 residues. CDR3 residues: CAWSPQGNTIYF. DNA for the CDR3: TGTGCCTGGAGTCCCCAGGGAAACACCATATATTTT.

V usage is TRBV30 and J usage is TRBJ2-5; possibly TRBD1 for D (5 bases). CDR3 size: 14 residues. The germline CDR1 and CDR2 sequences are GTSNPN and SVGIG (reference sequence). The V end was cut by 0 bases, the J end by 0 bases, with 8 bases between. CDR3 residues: CAWSVGVDQETQYF. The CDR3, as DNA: TGTGCCTGGAGTGTAGGGGTAGACCAAGAGACCCAGTACTTC.

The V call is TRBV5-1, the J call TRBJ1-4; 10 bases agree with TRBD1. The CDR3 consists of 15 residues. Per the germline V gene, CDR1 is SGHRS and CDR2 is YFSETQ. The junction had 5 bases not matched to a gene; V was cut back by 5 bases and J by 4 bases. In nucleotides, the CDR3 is TGCGCCAGCAGTCGGACAGGGGGGGATAATGAAAAACTGTTTTTT. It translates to CASSRTGGDNEKLFF.

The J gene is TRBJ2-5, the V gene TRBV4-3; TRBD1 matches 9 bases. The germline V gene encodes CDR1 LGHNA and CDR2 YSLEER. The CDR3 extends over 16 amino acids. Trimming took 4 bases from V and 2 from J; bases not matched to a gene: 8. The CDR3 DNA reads TGCGCCAGCAGCCTTACCCGAGGGACAGGGCAAGAGACCCAGTACTTC. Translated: CASSLTRGTGQETQYF.

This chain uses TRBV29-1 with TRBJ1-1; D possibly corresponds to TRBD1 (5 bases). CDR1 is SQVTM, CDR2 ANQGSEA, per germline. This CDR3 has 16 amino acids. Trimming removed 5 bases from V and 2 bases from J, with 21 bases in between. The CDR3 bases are TGCAGCGTTTCCTTAGCGGGACGGAGGTTTAACACTGAAGCTTTCTTT. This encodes CSVSLAGRRFNTEAFF.

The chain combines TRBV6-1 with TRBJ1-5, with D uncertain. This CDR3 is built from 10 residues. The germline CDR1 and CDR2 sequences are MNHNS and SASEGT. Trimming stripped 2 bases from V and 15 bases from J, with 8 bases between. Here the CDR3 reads CASSEQSPHF. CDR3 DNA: TGTGCCAGCAGTGAACAGTCTCCGCATTTT.

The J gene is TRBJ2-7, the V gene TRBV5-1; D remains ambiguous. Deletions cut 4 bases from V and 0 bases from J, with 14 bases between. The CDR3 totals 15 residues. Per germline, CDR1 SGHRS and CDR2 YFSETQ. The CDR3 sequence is CASSVDERSSYEQYF. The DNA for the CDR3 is TGCGCCAGCAGCGTTGATGAGAGGAGCTCCTACGAGCAGTACTTC.

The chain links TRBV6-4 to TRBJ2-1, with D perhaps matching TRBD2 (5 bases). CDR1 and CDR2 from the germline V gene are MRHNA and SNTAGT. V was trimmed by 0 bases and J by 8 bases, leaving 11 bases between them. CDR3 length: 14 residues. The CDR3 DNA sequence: TGTGCCAGCAGTGACTCCTACGGGGAACATGAGCAGTTCTTC. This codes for CASSDSYGEHEQFF.

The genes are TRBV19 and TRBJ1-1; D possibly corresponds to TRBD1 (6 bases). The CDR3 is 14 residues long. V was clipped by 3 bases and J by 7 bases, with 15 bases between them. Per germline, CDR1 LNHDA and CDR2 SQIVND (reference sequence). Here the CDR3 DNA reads TGTGCCAGTAGTATCCGGTCCGTACAGGGTGAAGCTTTCTTT. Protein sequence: CASSIRSVQGEAFF.

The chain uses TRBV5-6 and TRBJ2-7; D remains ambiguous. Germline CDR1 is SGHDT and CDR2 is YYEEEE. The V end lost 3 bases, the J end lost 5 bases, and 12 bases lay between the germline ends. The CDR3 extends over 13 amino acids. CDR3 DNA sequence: TGTGCCAGCAGCTGGAGTTCGGGTAACGAGCAGTACTTC. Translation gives CASSWSSGNEQYF.